A single sample gave rise to the 31 T cell receptor beta chains below, sequenced in a study of blood T cell repertoires in COVID-19 (dated by TCRdb to 2020 to 2022). The library relied on the immunoSEQ multiplex PCR assay. What TCRdb holds here is the immuneACCESS table cut down to in-frame rearrangements. Part of the clones is not present; checked against another copy, under half of the missing clones reflect an unresolved V gene, and the others are unexplained. For this sample the table gives around 67,000 clones, of which around 82% were detected only once. Of the sample, roughly 5.6% falls within the top ten clones. Sample: peripheral blood. These receptors came from a man aged 50 or older with active COVID-19.

V usage is TRBV6-5 and J usage is TRBJ1-1; D is ambiguous. CDR3 length: 13 residues. V was shortened by 10 bases and J by 4 bases, with 16 bases between the two germline ends. The germline CDR1 and CDR2 sequences are MNHEY and SVGAGI. The CDR3 region is CATSGVGSTEAFF. CDR3 in DNA: TGTGCCACCTCGGGAGTAGGGAGCACTGAAGCTTTCTTT.

The rearrangement joins TRBV4-3 to TRBJ1-5; D remains unclear. Between the trimmed V and J ends, which lost 0 bases and 3 bases, there was a span of 15 bases. Germline lookup yields CDR1 LGHNA and CDR2 YSLEER. The CDR3 sequence is 17 residues long. In DNA form, the CDR3 reads TGCGCCAGCAGCCAAGAATTTTTGAGTCCAATCAATCAGCCCCAGCATTTT. As protein: CASSQEFLSPINQPQHF.

This clone has only one observation. The genes are TRBV7-2 and TRBJ1-4; no firm D call. From germline, CDR1 is SGHTA and CDR2 FQGNSA. The CDR3 loop spans 16 amino acids. V was trimmed by 6 bases and J by 0 bases, leaving 14 bases between them. CDR3 in DNA: TGTGCCAGCAGTCGCTTACGCAGATCAACTAATGAAAAACTGTTTTTT. Its translation: CASSRLRRSTNEKLFF.

The gene calls are TRBV15 and TRBJ2-1, with TRBD2 identical over 9 bases. With V trimmed by 1 base and J by 4 bases, 14 bases remained unmatched. In germline, CDR1 is LNHNV, CDR2 YYDKDF (reference sequence). The CDR3 runs 19 residues. CDR3 protein: CATSRGAVSPSGAYNEQFF. The CDR3 DNA reads TGTGCCACCAGCAGAGGAGCCGTAAGTCCTAGCGGGGCATACAATGAGCAGTTCTTC.

The chain recombines TRBV5-8 with TRBJ2-1; maybe TRBD2 (5 bases). V was clipped by 2 bases and J by 3 bases, with 21 bases between them. The germline CDR1 and CDR2 sequences are SGHTS and YDEGEE. The CDR3 spans 18 residues. The CDR3 loop is CASSFKLGAPKNYNEQFF. CDR3 nucleotide sequence: TGTGCCAGCAGCTTCAAGTTGGGAGCGCCAAAGAACTACAATGAGCAGTTCTTC.

This chain uses TRBV14 with TRBJ2-5; 13 bases align to TRBD2. Trimming took 1 base from V and 1 from J; bases not matched to a gene: 6. The CDR3 is 18 amino acids. Looked up from germline, CDR1 is SGHDN and CDR2 is FVKESK. CDR3 coding DNA: TGTGCCAGCAGCCAAGTCGGAGGACTAGCGGGAGCCCAAGAGACCCAGTACTTC. It yields the protein CASSQVGGLAGAQETQYF. The variable domain in full, with the rest retrieved from reference TRBV14 and TRBJ2-5, is EAGVTQFPSHSVIEKGQTVTLRCDPISGHDNLYWYRRVMGKEIKFLLHFVKESKQDESGMPNNRFLAERTGGTYSTLKVQPAELEDSGVYFCASSQVGGLAGAQETQYFGPGTRLLVL.

This sequence joins TRBV30 and TRBJ1-3; 12 bases fit TRBD1. The CDR3 is 15 amino acids. Germline trimming cut 1 base from V and 4 bases from J; bases unmatched to any gene: 2. Germline CDR1 is GTSNPN and CDR2 is SVGIG (reference sequence). The CDR3 nucleotides are TGTGCCTGGAGTGGGGACAGGGGGCCAGGAAACACCATATATTTT. This codes for CAWSGDRGPGNTIYF. The whole variable domain, filled in from reference TRBV30 and TRBJ1-3, reads SQTIHQWPATLVQPVGSPLSLECTVEGTSNPNLYWYRQAAGRGLQLLFYSVGIGQISSEVPQNLSASRPQDRQFILSSKKLLLSDSGFYLCAWSGDRGPGNTIYFGEGSWLTVV.

This clone was observed a handful of times. The V and J genes are TRBV5-5 and TRBJ2-7, with 7 nucleotides matching TRBD1. This CDR3 has 14 residues. After removal of 4 bases from V and 0 bases from J, the junction contained 4 bases not matched to a gene. The germline V gene has CDR1 SGHKS and CDR2 YYEKEE (reference sequence). For the CDR3, the DNA is TGTGCCAGCAGCGGGGACAGTTTCTCCTACGAGCAGTACTTC. Amino acid sequence: CASSGDSFSYEQYF.

The V gene is TRBV23-1, the J gene TRBJ2-2, with 8 bases matching TRBD1. TRBV23-1 carries the ORF label, with uncertain function. CDR3 length: 16 amino acids. The ends lost 4 bases at V and 4 bases at J; junction bases unmatched: 8. CDR3 bases: TGCGCCAGCAGTCCCTCCCAGGGGGCGCGCACCGGGGAGCTGTTTTTT. Encoded protein: CASSPSQGARTGELFF.

The chain recombines TRBV6-6 with TRBJ2-7; TRBD2 aligns across 9 bases. The CDR3 totals 14 residues. V lost 7 bases, J lost 7 bases, and 11 bases stayed unmatched. Germline lookup yields CDR1 MNHNY and CDR2 SVGAGI (reference sequence). CDR3 residues: CASTPLAGIREQYF. The CDR3 bases are TGTGCCAGCACCCCACTAGCGGGTATAAGGGAGCAGTACTTC.

The chain couples TRBV25-1 to TRBJ2-3; D unclear. The CDR3 spans 14 residues. The germline V and J ends were trimmed by 1 base and 2 bases, with 7 bases remaining between them. Germline CDR1 MGHDK, CDR2 SYGVNS. The CDR3 sequence: CASSEFSNTDTQYF. CDR3 nucleotide sequence: TGTGCCAGCAGTGAATTCAGTAACACAGATACGCAGTATTTT.

This chain joins TRBV3-1 (or the pseudogene TRBV3-2) and TRBJ2-5, with TRBD1 identical over 10 bases. The CDR3 has 15 residues. From germline, CDR1 is LGHDT and CDR2 YNNKEL (reference sequence). The ends lost 0 bases at V and 3 bases at J; junction bases unmatched: 1. The CDR3 reads CASSQDGTGEETQYF. CDR3 coding DNA: TGTGCCAGCAGCCAAGACGGGACAGGGGAAGAGACCCAGTACTTC.

This chain joins TRBV29-1 and TRBJ2-2, with 9 bases aligning to TRBD1. V was clipped by 7 bases and J by 7 bases; unmatched bases: 10. The germline gives CDR1 SQVTM, CDR2 ANQGSEA. The CDR3 consists of 14 residues. The CDR3: CSALRDRAGGELFF. The CDR3 DNA follows: TGCAGCGCCTTGCGGGACAGGGCCGGCGGGGAGCTGTTTTTT.

In its sample, this clone was seen a few times. CDR3 bases: TGTGCCAGCAGTTACGTACAGGGGGCCTACGAGCAGTACTTC. Its protein is CASSYVQGAYEQYF. This chain joins TRBV6-2 or TRBV6-3 and TRBJ2-7, with 8 bases matching TRBD1. Losses at the gene ends were 2 bases for V and 2 bases for J; bases not matched to a gene: 2. Germline assignment: CDR1 MNHEY and CDR2 SVGEGT. This CDR3 is built from 14 residues.

This chain links TRBV18 with TRBJ1-2; 10 nucleotides line up with TRBD1. The V and J ends lost 4 bases and 5 bases, in that order; junction bases with no gene match: 1. The CDR3 runs 13 residues. Per the germline V gene, CDR1 is KGHSH and CDR2 is LQKENI. The CDR3 here is CASSQGQGYGYTF. The CDR3 DNA sequence: TGTGCCAGCTCACAGGGACAGGGGTATGGCTACACCTTC.

The genes are TRBV29-1 and TRBJ2-5, with 10 bases lining up with TRBD2. The trim removed 3 bases at V and 3 bases at J, leaving 13 bases unmatched. This CDR3 is built from 17 residues. The germline V gene has CDR1 SQVTM and CDR2 ANQGSEA. CDR3 amino acids: CSVERGSGRAAKETQYF. CDR3 coding DNA: TGCAGCGTTGAGAGGGGAAGCGGGAGGGCCGCCAAAGAGACCCAGTACTTC.

The chain has TRBV19 and TRBJ2-1, with 8 bases aligning to TRBD2. The CDR3 is made up of 15 amino acids. The ends lost 2 bases at V and 10 bases at J; junction bases unmatched: 10. CDR1 and CDR2 from the germline V gene are LNHDA and SQIVND (reference sequence). In nucleotides, the CDR3 is TGTGCCAGTAGTATATCGAGCGGGGGATTCGGAGAGCAGTTCTTC. Its protein is CASSISSGGFGEQFF. Using reference TRBV19 and TRBJ2-1 for the parts outside the CDR3, the full variable domain is DGGITQSPKYLFRKEGQNVTLSCEQNLNHDAMYWYRQDPGQGLRLIYYSQIVNDFQKGDIAEGYSVSREKKESFPLTVTSAQKNPTAFYLCASSISSGGFGEQFFGPGTRLTVL.

CDR3 nucleotides: TGTGCCAGTAGCTCGGGGGGGCCGGGTTGGAACACTGAAGCTTTCTTT. This sequence encodes CASSSGGPGWNTEAFF. The rearrangement joins TRBV19 to TRBJ1-1, with D possibly matching TRBD1 (6 bases). The CDR3 covers 16 residues. In germline, CDR1 is LNHDA, CDR2 SQIVND (reference sequence). V lost 6 bases to trimming and J lost 1 base, with 18 bases between them. Supplemented by reference TRBV19 and TRBJ1-1, the full variable domain reads DGGITQSPKYLFRKEGQNVTLSCEQNLNHDAMYWYRQDPGQGLRLIYYSQIVNDFQKGDIAEGYSVSREKKESFPLTVTSAQKNPTAFYLCASSSGGPGWNTEAFFGQGTRLTVV.

The chain employs TRBV3-1 (or the pseudogene TRBV3-2) and TRBJ1-1; perhaps TRBD1 as D (5 bases). The CDR3 runs to 12 residues. The V end lost 4 bases, the J end lost 8 bases, and 11 bases lay between the germline ends. Germline CDR1 reads LGHDT; CDR2 reads YNNKEL (reference sequence). The CDR3 bases are TGTGCCAGCAGCCTCCTGCGGGGGGAAGCTTTCTTT. The encoded protein is CASSLLRGEAFF.

The chain links TRBV24-1 to TRBJ2-3, with D tentatively TRBD2 (5 bases). In germline, CDR1 is KGHDR, CDR2 SFDVKD. The length of the CDR3 is 13 residues. The V end was cut by 10 bases, the J end by 6 bases, with 16 bases between. For the CDR3, the DNA is TGTGCCACGGCTGAGGCGGACTTGGATACGCAGTATTTT. Protein product: CATAEADLDTQYF.

This rearrangement joins TRBV7-3 to TRBJ2-3; the match to TRBD2 covers 11 bases. Unmatched junction bases numbered 6, after V lost 4 bases and J lost 6 bases. CDR1 and CDR2 (germline): SGHTA, FQGTGA. There are 15 residues in the CDR3. The CDR3 is CASSYLAGGLDTQYF. The DNA for the CDR3 is TGTGCCAGCAGCTATTTAGCGGGAGGGTTGGATACGCAGTATTTT. Filled out from reference TRBV7-3 and TRBJ2-3, the complete variable domain reads GAGVSQTPSNKVTEKGKYVELRCDPISGHTALYWYRQSLGQGPEFLIYFQGTGAADDSGLPNDRFFAVRPEGSVSTLKIQRTERGDSAVYLCASSYLAGGLDTQYFGPGTRLTVL.

This clone appeared a few times. This chain joins TRBV6-4 and TRBJ2-1, with D possibly being TRBD1 (6 bases). V gave up 0 bases and J gave up 3 bases, with 6 bases separating them. Germline V gives CDR1 MRHNA, CDR2 SNTAGT. The CDR3 length is 14 residues. This chain's CDR3 is CASSDSGGYNEQFF. CDR3 nucleotides: TGTGCCAGCAGTGACTCAGGGGGCTACAATGAGCAGTTCTTC.

The chain employs TRBV19 and TRBJ1-5; TRBD1 might be the D (6 bases). The ends were cut back, 4 bases at V and 2 bases at J, with 15 bases in the middle. The germline V gene encodes CDR1 LNHDA and CDR2 SQIVND (reference sequence). The CDR3 consists of 16 residues. The CDR3 here is CASSKPGTSGNQPQHF. In DNA, the CDR3 is TGTGCCAGTAGTAAGCCTGGGACATCAGGCAATCAGCCCCAGCATTTT. The entire variable domain, with the rest obtained from reference TRBV19 and TRBJ1-5, is as follows: DGGITQSPKYLFRKEGQNVTLSCEQNLNHDAMYWYRQDPGQGLRLIYYSQIVNDFQKGDIAEGYSVSREKKESFPLTVTSAQKNPTAFYLCASSKPGTSGNQPQHFGDGTRLSIL.

This chain uses TRBV3-1 (or the pseudogene TRBV3-2) with TRBJ2-1; a weak D match, TRBD2 (6 bases). The CDR3 runs 14 residues. The germline gives CDR1 LGHDT, CDR2 YNNKEL (reference sequence). V was pared by 6 bases and J by 0 bases, with 9 bases between. The CDR3: CASSRGSSYNEQFF. CDR3 nucleotide sequence: TGTGCCAGCAGTCGGGGGAGCTCCTACAATGAGCAGTTCTTC.

V and J are TRBV27 and TRBJ2-1; the match to TRBD2 covers 11 bases. This CDR3 region has 15 residues. V dropped 6 bases and J dropped 8; count of bases not matched to a gene: 9. Germline values: CDR1 MNHEY, CDR2 SMNVEV (reference sequence). CDR3 residues: CASRSLAGGIHEQFF. CDR3 DNA sequence: TGTGCCAGCAGGTCCTTAGCGGGAGGGATTCATGAGCAGTTCTTC.

The rearrangement links TRBV7-8 to TRBJ2-3, with D unresolved. CDR3 length: 12 amino acids. Trimming removed 2 bases at V and 4 bases at J, with 4 bases between. Per germline, CDR1 SGHVS and CDR2 FQNEAQ. The CDR3 region has the DNA TGTGCCAGCAGCTTACCGGCAGATACGCAGTATTTT. Protein product: CASSLPADTQYF.

The CDR3 is CATSREVEPGTEQFF. In DNA, the CDR3 is TGTGCCACCAGCAGAGAAGTGGAACCCGGGACAGAGCAGTTCTTC. This sequence joins TRBV15 and TRBJ2-1; possibly TRBD1 for D (6 bases). The CDR3 sequence is 15 residues long. V was trimmed by 0 bases and J by 10 bases, leaving 16 bases between them. CDR1 is LNHNV and CDR2 is YYDKDF in the germline V gene (reference sequence).

V is TRBV4-2 and J is TRBJ1-4, with a tentative D call TRBD1 (5 bases). The V end was cut by 1 base, the J end by 7 bases, with 16 bases between. CDR1 LGHNA and CDR2 YNFKEQ come from the germline V gene. The CDR3 covers 16 residues. CDR3 sequence: CASSQVSVGGGEKLFF. In DNA, the CDR3 is TGTGCCAGCAGCCAAGTTTCGGTGGGCGGGGGTGAAAAACTGTTTTTT.

The chain carries TRBV19 and TRBJ2-3; the D gene is possibly TRBD1 (5 bases). The germline V gene has CDR1 LNHDA and CDR2 SQIVND (reference sequence). The CDR3 is 13 amino acids. The ends were cut back, 1 base at V and 6 bases at J, with 8 bases in the middle. CDR3 region: CASSIGGRDTQYF. CDR3 nucleotide sequence: TGTGCCAGTAGTATAGGGGGCCGCGATACGCAGTATTTT. Looking up the rest from reference TRBV19 and TRBJ2-3 gives the full variable domain: DGGITQSPKYLFRKEGQNVTLSCEQNLNHDAMYWYRQDPGQGLRLIYYSQIVNDFQKGDIAEGYSVSREKKESFPLTVTSAQKNPTAFYLCASSIGGRDTQYFGPGTRLTVL.

J is TRBJ1-2 and V is TRBV6-2 or TRBV6-3; tentatively, D is TRBD1 (5 bases). The CDR3 extends over 12 amino acids. Germline lookup yields CDR1 MNHEY and CDR2 SVGEGT. V shed 6 bases and J shed 4 bases, with 9 bases lying between them. This chain's CDR3 is CASSGQTYGYTF. CDR3 coding DNA: TGTGCCAGCAGCGGACAAACCTATGGCTACACCTTC.

J is TRBJ2-3 and V is TRBV29-1; 8 nucleotides align to TRBD1. V trimming: 6 bases; J trimming: 2 bases; junction bases outside the gene matches: 7. The CDR3 extends over 14 amino acids. Germline V lookup: CDR1 SQVTM, CDR2 ANQGSEA. DNA of the CDR3: TGCAGCGTGGCAGGACAGGGCTACACAGATACGCAGTATTTT. Protein: CSVAGQGYTDTQYF.